A single sample gave rise to the 16 T cell receptor beta chains below, sequenced in a study of blood T cell repertoires in COVID-19. The protocol was immunoSEQ multiplex PCR, while the TCRdb copy is restricted to in-frame clones and leaves out a portion. Of approximately 37,000 clones in the sample, about nine tenths are singletons; the top ten hold 10%. Specimen: peripheral blood. The receptors stem from an elderly man with active COVID-19.

J is TRBJ2-3 and V is TRBV7-2, with D maybe TRBD2 (5 bases). Looked up from germline, CDR1 is SGHTA and CDR2 is FQGNSA. The V and J ends lost 6 bases and 6 bases respectively, with 13 bases between them. The CDR3 is 13 residues long. The CDR3 DNA reads as TGTGCCAGCAGACTCACTAGGCAGGATACGCAGTATTTT. Translated: CASRLTRQDTQYF.

J is TRBJ2-3 and V is TRBV10-3; no reliable D call. CDR3 length: 14 residues. Germline CDR1 reads ENHRY; CDR2 reads SYGVKD. The V and J ends lost 0 bases and 2 bases respectively, with 6 bases between them. The CDR3 loop reads CAISESASTDTQYF. In DNA form, the CDR3 reads TGTGCCATCAGTGAGTCGGCCTCCACAGATACGCAGTATTTT.

The gene calls are TRBV6-5 and TRBJ2-7, with 9 bases matching TRBD2. The CDR3 is 15 amino acids. Looked up from germline, CDR1 is MNHEY and CDR2 is SVGAGI. Unmatched junction bases numbered 12, after V lost 5 bases and J lost 7 bases. CDR3 DNA sequence: TGTGCCAGCAGTACCCCGGCGGGGGGGGGCGGGGAGCAGTACTTC. Protein product: CASSTPAGGGGEQYF.

The chain joins TRBV3-1 (or the pseudogene TRBV3-2) to TRBJ2-1; 9 positions agree with TRBD2. Germline V gives CDR1 LGHDT, CDR2 YNNKEL (reference sequence). The CDR3 covers 17 residues. The V gene end was trimmed by 0 bases and the J gene end by 6 bases; junction bases not matched to a gene: 9. This chain's CDR3 is CASSQDIGTSRINEQFF. As DNA, the CDR3 is TGTGCCAGCAGCCAAGATATCGGGACTAGCAGAATCAATGAGCAGTTCTTC.

This chain uses TRBV5-8 with TRBJ2-2; TRBD1 matches 7 bases. Trimming cost V 6 bases and J 5 bases; bases outside gene matches: 10. The CDR3 is made up of 15 amino acids. CDR1 and CDR2 from the germline V gene are SGHTS and YDEGEE. CDR3 nucleotide sequence: TGTGCCAGCACCCTTCTGACAGGGAGTACCGGGGAGCTGTTTTTT. The encoded protein is CASTLLTGSTGELFF.

This clone was counted only a few times. The chain uses TRBV7-2 and TRBJ2-7; 10 bases map to TRBD2. CDR3 length: 14 residues. CDR1 and CDR2 from the germline V gene are SGHTA and FQGNSA. V gave up 4 bases and J gave up 2 bases; unmatched junction bases: 2. The CDR3 DNA is TGTGCCAGCAGCTATACTAGCGGGGCCTACGAGCAGTACTTC. Translated: CASSYTSGAYEQYF.

The chain is built from TRBV18 and TRBJ2-5, with D possibly TRBD1 on 8 matching bases. V lost 2 bases, J lost 5 bases, and 24 bases lay in between. In germline, CDR1 is KGHSH, CDR2 LQKENI. The CDR3 loop spans 18 amino acids. The CDR3 nucleotides read TGTGCCAGCTCACCAACCAGGGGGCTAGCGGTCCCAATGGAGACCCAGTACTTC. The encoded protein is CASSPTRGLAVPMETQYF.

The chain links TRBV18 to TRBJ2-7, with 9 nucleotides matching TRBD2. J was trimmed by 6 bases and V by 3 bases; bases with no gene match: 12. The germline CDR1 and CDR2 sequences are KGHSH and LQKENI. The CDR3 sequence is 16 residues long. The CDR3 coding sequence is TGTGCCAGCTCACCGGGGTTCGGGACTAGCAGTCCCGAGCAGTACTTC. This sequence encodes CASSPGFGTSSPEQYF. Full variable domain (rest looked up from reference TRBV18 and TRBJ2-7): NAGVMQNPRHLVRRRGQEARLRCSPMKGHSHVYWYRQLPEEGLKFMVYLQKENIIDESGMPKERFSAEFPKEGPSILRIQQVVRGDSAAYFCASSPGFGTSSPEQYFGPGTRLTVT.

Concerning this clone: The same CDR3 is also encoded by other DNA sequences in this sample. The J gene is TRBJ2-7, the V gene TRBV6-5, with D unclear. Germline V gene lookup returns CDR1 MNHEY and CDR2 SVGAGI. V lost 0 bases and J 3 bases, leaving 9 bases between the germline ends. The length of the CDR3 is 14 residues. The CDR3 bases are TGTGCCAGCAGTTACTCGTCAGGAAACTACGAGCAGTACTTC. Its protein product is CASSYSSGNYEQYF.

This CDR3 is CASSAYRDRTQYF. The CDR3 DNA sequence: TGTGCCAGCAGCGCGTACAGGGACCGTACGCAGTATTTT. J is TRBJ2-3 and V is TRBV7-2, with D possibly TRBD1 on 6 matching bases. Germline loops: CDR1 SGHTA, CDR2 FQGNSA. Trimming stripped 5 bases from V and 8 bases from J, with 14 bases between. This CDR3 contains 13 residues. Complete variable domain (other parts from reference TRBV7-2 and TRBJ2-3): GAGVSQSPSNKVTEKGKDVELRCDPISGHTALYWYRQSLGQGLEFLIYFQGNSAPDKSGLPSDRFSAERTGGSVSTLTIQRTQQEDSAVYLCASSAYRDRTQYFGPGTRLTVL.

The V call is TRBV4-3, the J call TRBJ2-2, with 12 bases fitting TRBD2. The germline V gene encodes CDR1 LGHNA and CDR2 YSLEER. CDR3 length: 16 residues. Losses at the gene ends were 4 bases for V and 3 bases for J; bases not matched to a gene: 3. The CDR3: CASSPRTSGDTGELFF. CDR3 in DNA: TGCGCCAGCAGCCCACGGACTAGCGGGGACACCGGGGAGCTGTTTTTT.

The chain joins TRBV6-5 to TRBJ2-7; TRBD2 agrees at 7 bases. There are 14 residues in the CDR3. The V and J ends lost 8 bases and 0 bases, in that order; junction bases with no gene match: 7. CDR1 is MNHEY and CDR2 is SVGAGI in the germline V gene. The CDR3 sequence is CASRDYQSSYEQYF. CDR3 nucleotide sequence: TGTGCCAGCCGGGACTACCAGAGCTCCTACGAGCAGTACTTC.

The chain uses TRBV3-1 (or the pseudogene TRBV3-2) and TRBJ2-4; perhaps TRBD2 as D (6 bases). The CDR3 runs to 15 residues. CDR1 LGHDT and CDR2 YNNKEL come from the germline V gene (reference sequence). Trimming removed 2 bases from V and 2 bases from J, with 10 bases in between. CDR3 DNA: TGTGCCAGCAGCCAAAGCGGGCTTACCAAAAACATTCAGTACTTC. Residues: CASSQSGLTKNIQYF.

The chain recombines TRBV7-2 with TRBJ2-3; 15 nucleotides agree with TRBD2. Trimming at V came to 5 bases and at J to 6 bases, leaving 9 bases not matched to a gene. The germline V gene encodes CDR1 SGHTA and CDR2 FQGNSA. This CDR3 has 17 amino acids. The CDR3 sequence is CASSLTGLAGGPDTQYF. CDR3 coding DNA: TGTGCCAGCAGCCTCACGGGACTAGCGGGAGGTCCGGATACGCAGTATTTT. Full variable domain (rest looked up from reference TRBV7-2 and TRBJ2-3): GAGVSQSPSNKVTEKGKDVELRCDPISGHTALYWYRQSLGQGLEFLIYFQGNSAPDKSGLPSDRFSAERTGGSVSTLTIQRTQQEDSAVYLCASSLTGLAGGPDTQYFGPGTRLTVL.

The chain has TRBV28 and TRBJ2-2; TRBD2 might be the D (5 bases). This CDR3 is built from 15 residues. CDR1 and CDR2 (germline): MDHEN, SYDVKM. CDR3 region: CALSEGASNTGELFF. The CDR3 DNA reads TGTGCTCTCTCAGAGGGTGCTTCGAACACCGGGGAGCTGTTTTTT.

CDR3 coding DNA: TGTGCCAGCAGTCTTGGACAGGGATACACCGGGGAGCTGTTTTTT. Its translation: CASSLGQGYTGELFF. The V gene is TRBV9, the J gene TRBJ2-2; 8 bases are a match to TRBD1. The CDR3 is 15 amino acids. Per germline, CDR1 SGDLS and CDR2 YYNGEE. With V trimmed by 5 bases and J by 3 bases, 6 bases remained unmatched.